A single sample is the source of the 8 T cell receptor beta chains below, sequenced in a study of blood T cell repertoires in COVID-19. Generated by immunoSEQ multiplex PCR, the TCRdb table keeps only in-frame clones and is missing some. The sample yields 88,000 or so clones, 85% seen once. Input material: peripheral blood. These receptors were obtained from a man between 60 and 75 years old with acute or convalescent COVID-19.

The chain employs TRBV19 and TRBJ2-5, with TRBD2 as a possible D gene (7 bases). Germline V lookup: CDR1 LNHDA, CDR2 SQIVND (reference sequence). Deletions cut 3 bases from V and 5 bases from J, with 13 bases between. The CDR3 is 14 amino acids. The CDR3 loop reads CASSMVGGRETQYF. The CDR3 DNA reads TGTGCCAGTAGTATGGTGGGGGGGCGGGAGACCCAGTACTTC.

J is TRBJ2-7 and V is TRBV28; a weak D match, TRBD1 (5 bases). Germline V gene sequence: CDR1 MDHEN, CDR2 SYDVKM. V dropped 2 bases and J dropped 3 bases, with 8 bases sitting between them. This CDR3 is built from 13 residues. Written as DNA, the CDR3 is TGTGCCAGCAGTTTAGTGGACAACTACGAGCAGTACTTC. Translation: CASSLVDNYEQYF.

The V gene is TRBV5-1, the J gene TRBJ2-3; TRBD2 matches 7 bases. The V gene end was trimmed by 2 bases and the J gene end by 0 bases; junction bases not matched to a gene: 3. The CDR3 sequence is 15 residues long. CDR1 SGHRS and CDR2 YFSETQ come from the germline V gene. DNA for the CDR3: TGCGCCAGCAGCTTAGGGACTACTAGCACAGATACGCAGTATTTT. This gives the protein CASSLGTTSTDTQYF.

The gene calls are TRBV23-1 and TRBJ2-7, with a weak D call TRBD1 (5 bases). TRBV23-1 is an open reading frame, and its role is uncertain. Trimming took off 4 bases at V and 6 bases at J, with 16 bases between the two ends. This CDR3 comprises 14 residues. The chain's CDR3 is CASSLAGPGCEQYF. CDR3 DNA sequence: TGCGCCAGCAGTCTGGCAGGGCCTGGGTGCGAGCAGTACTTC.

This clone was seen a handful of times. The rearrangement uses TRBV7-2 and TRBJ1-3, with D perhaps TRBD1 (6 bases). V lost 5 bases and J lost 0, with 11 bases in between. The CDR3 is 15 residues long. Germline V gives CDR1 SGHTA, CDR2 FQGNSA. CDR3 sequence (DNA): TGTGCCAGCAGCCGGGGGGCTAGCTCTGGAAACACCATATATTTT. Amino acids: CASSRGASSGNTIYF.

The chain employs TRBV5-1 and TRBJ2-1; TRBD2 aligns across 7 bases. The V gene end was trimmed by 0 bases and the J gene end by 7 bases; junction bases not matched to a gene: 4. The CDR3 has 14 residues. Germline CDR1 reads SGHRS; CDR2 reads YFSETQ. The CDR3 loop is CASSLGLAGNEQFF. In nucleotides, the CDR3 is TGCGCCAGCAGCTTGGGACTAGCCGGGAATGAGCAGTTCTTC.

The chain uses TRBV10-3 and TRBJ2-7; TRBD2 matches 7 bases. This CDR3 comprises 15 residues. Germline trimming cut 0 bases from V and 6 bases from J; bases unmatched to any gene: 8. Germline V gives CDR1 ENHRY, CDR2 SYGVKD. The CDR3 spells CAISESIPSGAEQYF. The CDR3 bases are TGTGCCATCAGTGAGTCGATTCCTAGCGGTGCCGAGCAGTACTTC.

The V gene is TRBV18, the J gene TRBJ1-1, with a possible D match to TRBD1 (6 bases). V lost 3 bases, J lost 5 bases, and 16 bases lay in between. The CDR3 loop spans 15 amino acids. Per germline, CDR1 KGHSH and CDR2 LQKENI. The CDR3 region is CASSPSRGSETEAFF. The CDR3 DNA is TGTGCCAGCTCACCCTCCAGGGGCTCGGAGACTGAAGCTTTCTTT.